Listed below are T cell receptor beta chains from one sample, sequenced in a study of cytomegalovirus exposure and HLA in healthy donors. Assay used: immunoSEQ multiplex PCR; TCRdb lists only in-frame clones, some missing. This sample has 150,000 or so clones; approximately 70% occur once, and the top ten carry 1.5% to 2%. Sequencing was done on a sample of PBMCs. These receptors were collected from a woman aged 18-29 years in good health and CMV-seronegative. CDR3s include the opening cysteine and the closing phenylalanine or tryptophan. Each record gives: J gene, D gene, V gene, clone size, CDR3 protein, CDR3 DNA. A D gene is named only where the DNA matches it firmly. Some rows have no size entry. The others give once, few or many, or a class for an expanded clone.

j_gene: TRBJ2-3
d_gene: TRBD1
v_gene: TRBV7-9
abundance: .
CDR3aa: CASSLVTYGQGNTDTQYF
CDR3nt: TGTGCCAGCAGCTTAGTCACGTATGGACAGGGTAACACAGATACGCAGTATTTT

j_gene: TRBJ2-2
d_gene: .
v_gene: TRBV14
abundance: .
CDR3aa: CASSQDLRRNTGELFF
CDR3nt: TGTGCCAGCAGCCAAGATCTCCGGAGGAACACCGGGGAGCTGTTTTTT

j_gene: TRBJ2-1
d_gene: .
v_gene: TRBV7-7
abundance: .
CDR3aa: CASSVGGGPPERDEQFF
CDR3nt: TGTGCCAGCAGCGTAGGAGGGGGACCCCCAGAGAGGGATGAGCAGTTCTTC

j_gene: TRBJ2-1
d_gene: TRBD1
v_gene: TRBV6-1
abundance: .
CDR3aa: CASRGQGALNEQFF
CDR3nt: TGTGCCAGCAGGGGACAGGGGGCGCTTAATGAGCAGTTCTTC

j_gene: TRBJ2-3
d_gene: TRBD2
v_gene: TRBV11-2
abundance: .
CDR3aa: CASGLAGLGHTQYF
CDR3nt: TGTGCCAGCGGTCTAGCGGGCCTCGGTCATACGCAGTATTTT

j_gene: TRBJ1-2
d_gene: .
v_gene: TRBV14
abundance: .
CDR3aa: CASSQRMGAQFGYTF
CDR3nt: TGTGCCAGCAGCCAAAGGATGGGGGCCCAATTTGGCTACACCTTC

j_gene: TRBJ1-2
d_gene: .
v_gene: TRBV29-1
abundance: .
CDR3aa: CSVGGGGGYTF
CDR3nt: TGCAGCGTTGGTGGGGGGGGCGGCTACACCTTC

j_gene: TRBJ1-2
d_gene: .
v_gene: TRBV27
abundance: .
CDR3aa: CASSLSARANYGYTF
CDR3nt: TGTGCCAGCAGTTTAAGCGCCAGGGCTAACTATGGCTACACCTTC

j_gene: TRBJ2-7
d_gene: .
v_gene: TRBV5-1
abundance: .
CDR3aa: CASSLARASYEQYF
CDR3nt: TGCGCCAGCAGCTTGGCGAGGGCCTCCTACGAGCAGTACTTC

j_gene: TRBJ1-2
d_gene: .
v_gene: TRBV18
abundance: .
CDR3aa: CASSPVGSLSGYTF
CDR3nt: TGTGCCAGCTCACCAGTGGGCAGCTTGAGTGGCTACACCTTC

j_gene: TRBJ2-1
d_gene: TRBD2
v_gene: TRBV7-3
abundance: .
CDR3aa: CASSQTGLAGVYNEQFF
CDR3nt: TGTGCCAGCAGCCAGACGGGACTAGCGGGGGTGTACAATGAGCAGTTCTTC

j_gene: TRBJ2-7
d_gene: TRBD1
v_gene: TRBV7-9
abundance: .
CDR3aa: CASSPTGQGAKEQYF
CDR3nt: TGTGCCAGCAGCCCTACGGGACAGGGGGCCAAGGAGCAGTACTTC

j_gene: TRBJ2-7
d_gene: .
v_gene: TRBV28
abundance: .
CDR3aa: CASRITGGHYEQYF
CDR3nt: TGTGCCAGCAGGATAACGGGGGGCCATTACGAGCAGTACTTC

j_gene: TRBJ1-1
d_gene: .
v_gene: TRBV6-1
abundance: few
CDR3aa: CASRYDSMNTEAFF
CDR3nt: TGTGCCAGCAGATACGACAGCATGAACACTGAAGCTTTCTTT

j_gene: TRBJ2-4
d_gene: .
v_gene: TRBV18
abundance: .
CDR3aa: CASSPPASKNIQYF
CDR3nt: TGTGCCAGCTCACCACCGGCCAGCAAAAACATTCAGTACTTC

j_gene: TRBJ2-6
d_gene: .
v_gene: TRBV14
abundance: once
CDR3aa: CASSQDRWGRTYSGANVLTF
CDR3nt: TGTGCCAGCAGCCAGGACCGATGGGGCAGGACCTACTCTGGGGCCAACGTCCTGACTTTC

j_gene: TRBJ2-6
d_gene: .
v_gene: TRBV9
abundance: .
CDR3aa: CASSVDGIGANVLTF
CDR3nt: TGTGCCAGCAGCGTAGACGGGATTGGGGCCAACGTCCTGACTTTC

j_gene: TRBJ1-2
d_gene: .
v_gene: TRBV7-2
abundance: .
CDR3aa: CASSSGLNYGYTF
CDR3nt: TGTGCCAGCAGCTCCGGACTAAACTATGGCTACACCTTC

j_gene: TRBJ2-1
d_gene: .
v_gene: TRBV5-1
abundance: once
CDR3aa: CASSEGGNEQFF
CDR3nt: TGCGCCAGCAGCGAGGGAGGCAATGAGCAGTTCTTC

j_gene: TRBJ1-2
d_gene: .
v_gene: TRBV7-9
abundance: .
CDR3aa: CASSNSSRYGYTF
CDR3nt: TGTGCCAGCAGTAATTCCTCTCGCTATGGCTACACCTTC

j_gene: TRBJ1-2
d_gene: .
v_gene: TRBV6-5
abundance: .
CDR3aa: CASSYSGGDYGYTF
CDR3nt: TGTGCCAGCAGTTACTCAGGGGGTGATTATGGCTACACCTTC

j_gene: TRBJ2-3
d_gene: .
v_gene: TRBV5-4
abundance: once
CDR3aa: CASSPVMGGRTDTQYF
CDR3nt: TGTGCCAGCAGCCCTGTAATGGGGGGGCGCACAGATACGCAGTATTTT

j_gene: TRBJ2-3
d_gene: TRBD2
v_gene: TRBV6-1
abundance: .
CDR3aa: CASSDDGTSGGSTDTQYF
CDR3nt: TGTGCCAGCAGTGATGATGGGACTAGCGGGGGAAGCACAGATACGCAGTATTTT

j_gene: TRBJ2-2
d_gene: .
v_gene: TRBV11-2
abundance: .
CDR3aa: CASSLGAGRSRGELFF
CDR3nt: TGTGCCAGCAGCTTAGGGGCAGGGAGGTCTCGAGGGGAGCTGTTTTTT

j_gene: TRBJ2-7
d_gene: .
v_gene: TRBV6-5
abundance: .
CDR3aa: CASSDAQENYEQYF
CDR3nt: TGTGCCAGCAGCGACGCACAGGAGAACTACGAGCAGTACTTC

j_gene: TRBJ2-2
d_gene: .
v_gene: TRBV7-6
abundance: .
CDR3aa: CASSLEWGAGELFF
CDR3nt: TGTGCCAGCAGCTTAGAATGGGGAGCCGGGGAGCTGTTTTTT

j_gene: TRBJ1-4
d_gene: TRBD1
v_gene: TRBV5-4
abundance: .
CDR3aa: CASSTRQGENEKLFF
CDR3nt: TGTGCCAGCAGCACCCGACAGGGAGAAAATGAAAAACTGTTTTTT

j_gene: TRBJ2-2
d_gene: .
v_gene: TRBV7-8
abundance: .
CDR3aa: CASSSGTTGELFF
CDR3nt: TGTGCCAGCAGCTCTGGTACTACCGGGGAGCTGTTTTTT

j_gene: TRBJ2-1
d_gene: TRBD2
v_gene: TRBV19
abundance: .
CDR3aa: CASSSGGAYEQFF
CDR3nt: TGTGCCAGTAGTAGCGGGGGGGCTTATGAGCAGTTCTTC

j_gene: TRBJ2-1
d_gene: TRBD1
v_gene: TRBV5-4
abundance: .
CDR3aa: CASSVIQGDNEQFF
CDR3nt: TGTGCCAGCAGCGTAATACAGGGGGACAATGAGCAGTTCTTC

j_gene: TRBJ2-5
d_gene: .
v_gene: TRBV18
abundance: .
CDR3aa: CASSQLRALQETQYF
CDR3nt: TGTGCCAGCTCCCAGTTGAGGGCCTTACAAGAGACCCAGTACTTC

j_gene: TRBJ2-3
d_gene: .
v_gene: TRBV7-2
abundance: few
CDR3aa: CASSLAGGTDTQYF
CDR3nt: TGTGCCAGCAGCTTAGCAGGGGGCACAGATACGCAGTATTTT

j_gene: TRBJ1-1
d_gene: .
v_gene: TRBV18
abundance: .
CDR3aa: CASSLGREATEAFF
CDR3nt: TGTGCCAGCTCACTCGGCAGGGAGGCCACTGAAGCTTTCTTT

j_gene: TRBJ2-3
d_gene: TRBD2
v_gene: TRBV5-1
abundance: .
CDR3aa: CASSWGPASGSGDTQYF
CDR3nt: TGCGCCAGCAGCTGGGGCCCCGCTAGCGGGAGTGGAGATACGCAGTATTTT

j_gene: TRBJ1-1
d_gene: .
v_gene: TRBV30
abundance: .
CDR3aa: CAWSPYRGVKNTEAFF
CDR3nt: TGTGCCTGGAGTCCCTACCGAGGCGTTAAGAACACTGAAGCTTTCTTT

j_gene: TRBJ1-1
d_gene: TRBD1
v_gene: TRBV4-3
abundance: .
CDR3aa: CASSQDIGQENTEAFF
CDR3nt: TGCGCCAGCAGCCAAGATATAGGACAGGAGAACACTGAAGCTTTCTTT

j_gene: TRBJ2-7
d_gene: TRBD1
v_gene: TRBV28
abundance: few
CDR3aa: CASRTGGQGAPYEQYF
CDR3nt: TGTGCCAGCAGAACTGGGGGACAGGGGGCCCCCTACGAGCAGTACTTC

j_gene: TRBJ1-1
d_gene: TRBD1
v_gene: TRBV19
abundance: .
CDR3aa: CASSVGQGEAFF
CDR3nt: TGTGCCAGTAGTGTGGGACAGGGTGAAGCTTTCTTT

j_gene: TRBJ1-1
d_gene: .
v_gene: TRBV6-6
abundance: .
CDR3aa: CASSSLVQENTEAFF
CDR3nt: TGTGCCAGCAGTAGCCTCGTCCAGGAGAACACTGAAGCTTTCTTT

j_gene: TRBJ2-7
d_gene: TRBD1
v_gene: TRBV19
abundance: .
CDR3aa: CASSIDPGQVTYEQYF
CDR3nt: TGTGCCAGTAGTATAGATCCCGGACAGGTAACCTACGAGCAGTACTTC

j_gene: TRBJ1-2
d_gene: .
v_gene: TRBV7-2
abundance: .
CDR3aa: CASSPLTGNYGYTF
CDR3nt: TGTGCCAGCAGCCCTTTAACAGGGAACTATGGCTACACCTTC

j_gene: TRBJ1-6
d_gene: .
v_gene: TRBV7-2
abundance: .
CDR3aa: CASSLQNSPLHF
CDR3nt: TGTGCCAGCAGCCTCCAGAATTCACCCCTCCACTTT

j_gene: TRBJ1-2
d_gene: .
v_gene: TRBV5-5
abundance: .
CDR3aa: CASSLAGGGYGYTF
CDR3nt: TGTGCCAGCAGCTTGGCGGGGGGTGGGTATGGCTACACCTTC

j_gene: TRBJ1-5
d_gene: .
v_gene: TRBV9
abundance: .
CDR3aa: CASSGQYSNQPQHF
CDR3nt: TGTGCCAGCAGCGGACAGTATAGCAATCAGCCCCAGCATTTT

j_gene: TRBJ2-2
d_gene: .
v_gene: TRBV4-1
abundance: .
CDR3aa: CASSHDWGAGELFF
CDR3nt: TGCGCCAGCAGCCATGATTGGGGGGCCGGGGAGCTGTTTTTT